This T cell receptor (beta chain) is from a study of PD-L1 blockade in urothelial cancer. The overall study: Blood analysis occurred 3 weeks (second dose) and 6 weeks after treatment start.

As for time point: pretreatment peripheral blood. This clone was recorded a few times. CDR1 SNHLY and CDR2 FYNNEI come from the germline V gene. The V gene end was trimmed by 8 bases and the J gene end by 2 bases; junction bases not matched to a gene: 9. The CDR3 has 15 residues. The table came from immunoSEQ multiplex PCR; TCRdb's copy has only in-frame clones and leaves some out. This table holds 45,000 to 60,000 clones, more than 75% found once. The chain employs TRBV2 and TRBJ1-5; 7 nucleotides align to TRBD1. This TCR came from a man in his fifties with urothelial cancer. This specimen was PBMCs, taken around atezolizumab (anti-PD-L1) treatment. The chain's CDR3 is CASGSGQFGNQPQHF. In nucleotides, the CDR3 is TGTGCCAGCGGGTCGGGACAGTTTGGCAATCAGCCCCAGCATTTT.